This entry lists 2 T cell receptor beta chains sequenced from one sample in a study of a mutant IDH1 vaccine in newly diagnosed glioma. The protocol was immunoSEQ multiplex PCR, while the TCRdb copy is restricted to in-frame clones and leaves out a portion. This table holds more than 50,000 clones, just over 85% found once. As to time point: baseline, week 1 (first vaccination visit). Treatment here: pre-vaccination baseline after standard-of-care therapy. Sequenced here: PBMCs, sampled from a glioma patient treated with radiotherapy, temozolomide or both. Receptors originate from a man between 25 and 39 years old with glioma.

The J gene is TRBJ2-2, the V gene TRBV6-6; D remains unclear. In germline, CDR1 is MNHNY, CDR2 SVGAGI (reference sequence). The CDR3 is 15 residues long. Between the trimmed V and J ends, which lost 1 base and 2 bases, there was a span of 8 bases. This chain's CDR3 is CASSYYGVNTGELFF. The CDR3 nucleotides read TGTGCCAGCAGTTACTATGGGGTAAACACCGGGGAGCTGTTTTTT.

This clone was seen a few times. The V gene is TRBV4-1, the J gene TRBJ1-5, with D unclear. The germline CDR1 and CDR2 sequences are MGHRA and YSYEKL. This CDR3 comprises 14 residues. With 5 bases removed from V and 1 base from J, the gap between germline ends came to 9 bases. CDR3 nucleotide sequence: TGCGCCAGCAGCACTTCAAGAAGCAATCAGCCCCAGCATTTT. Translation: CASSTSRSNQPQHF.